The 8 T cell receptor beta chains in this list originate from one sample, sequenced in a study of blood T cell repertoires in COVID-19. Using immunoSEQ multiplex PCR, the repertoire was profiled, and TCRdb retains in-frame clones only, with some absent. The sample shows approximately 140,000 clones, about nine tenths of them seen only once. The sample comprised PBMCs or T cells enriched from blood (not recorded which). The receptors derive from a woman between 35 and 50 years old who had been exposed to COVID-19.

The chain employs TRBV27 and TRBJ2-3; D perhaps matches TRBD2 (6 bases). Germline CDR1 is MNHEY and CDR2 is SMNVEV (reference sequence). Between the trimmed V and J ends, which lost 4 bases and 11 bases, there was a span of 10 bases. The CDR3 consists of 11 residues. CDR3 coding DNA: TGTGCCAGCAGTTCCTCCGGGAGGCAGTATTTT. It yields the protein CASSSSGRQYF.

The chain uses TRBV11-2 and TRBJ2-2; the D gene is possibly TRBD2 (5 bases). V gave up 5 bases and J gave up 6 bases, with 16 bases separating them. CDR1 is SGHAT and CDR2 is FQNNGV in the germline V gene. This CDR3 spans 15 amino acids. The DNA of the CDR3 is TGTGCCAGCAGCCTCGGACTTAGGAGTCCCGGGGAGCTGTTTTTT. Amino acids: CASSLGLRSPGELFF. The variable domain in full, completed from reference TRBV11-2 and TRBJ2-2, reads EAGVAQSPRYKIIEKRQSVAFWCNPISGHATLYWYQQILGQGPKLLIQFQNNGVVDDSQLPKDRFSAERLKGVDSTLKIQPAKLEDSAVYLCASSLGLRSPGELFFGEGSRLTVL.

The V gene is TRBV19, the J gene TRBJ2-2; D call uncertain. The CDR3 runs to 13 residues. The germline V gene encodes CDR1 LNHDA and CDR2 SQIVND (reference sequence). V lost 8 bases and J lost 3, with 10 bases in between. The CDR3 sequence: CASSRHDTGELFF. The CDR3, as DNA: TGTGCCAGTTCGAGACACGACACCGGGGAGCTGTTTTTT.

The rearrangement uses TRBV18 and TRBJ1-2; 10 nucleotides agree with TRBD1. Germline V gene sequence: CDR1 KGHSH, CDR2 LQKENI. The CDR3 sequence is 16 residues long. J lost 2 bases, V lost 4 bases, and 7 bases had no gene match. The CDR3 bases are TGTGCCAGCTCACGTTCGACAGGGGGCCGCAACTATGGCTACACCTTC. This translates into CASSRSTGGRNYGYTF.

The rearrangement links TRBV28 to TRBJ1-1, with TRBD1 as a possible D gene (6 bases). This CDR3 has 14 amino acids. Per germline, CDR1 MDHEN and CDR2 SYDVKM. Deletions cut 6 bases from V and 1 base from J, with 12 bases between. DNA of the CDR3: TGTGCCAGCAGGATCCTAGGGGGGAACACTGAAGCTTTCTTT. It translates to CASRILGGNTEAFF. Combining the CDR3 with reference TRBV28 and TRBJ1-1 gives the whole variable domain DVKVTQSSRYLVKRTGEKVFLECVQDMDHENMFWYRQDPGLGLRLIYFSYDVKMKEKGDIPEGYSVSREKKERFSLILESASTNQTSMYLCASRILGGNTEAFFGQGTRLTVV.

This clone came up once. The V and J genes are TRBV7-3 and TRBJ1-2, with D unclear. The CDR3 runs 12 residues. The V end lost 5 bases, the J end lost 9 bases, and 13 bases lay between the germline ends. CDR1 and CDR2 (germline): SGHTA, FQGTGA. The DNA of the CDR3 is TGTGCCAGCAGCCCGGGTGGTCTGAGCTACACCTTC. This translates into CASSPGGLSYTF.

This chain uses TRBV4-2 with TRBJ2-1, with D maybe TRBD2 (6 bases). Per germline, CDR1 LGHNA and CDR2 YNFKEQ. V was shortened by 1 base and J by 2 bases, with 9 bases between the two germline ends. CDR3 length equals 15 residues. DNA for the CDR3: TGTGCCAGCAGCCAAGCGGGGGTAACCTACAATGAGCAGTTCTTC. Translated, it gives CASSQAGVTYNEQFF.

The V and J genes are TRBV5-5 and TRBJ1-1; 7 nucleotides agree with TRBD1. Unmatched junction bases numbered 4, after V lost 4 bases and J lost 7 bases. The CDR3 has 12 amino acids. CDR1 is SGHKS, CDR2 YYEKEE, per germline (reference sequence). The CDR3 protein is CASSLGTVEAFF. In DNA, the CDR3 is TGTGCCAGCAGCCTTGGGACAGTTGAAGCTTTCTTT. Drawing the rest from reference TRBV5-5 and TRBJ1-1, the complete variable domain is DAGVTQSPTHLIKTRGQQVTLRCSPISGHKSVSWYQQVLGQGPQFIFQYYEKEERGRGNFPDRFSARQFPNYSSELNVNALLLGDSALYLCASSLGTVEAFFGQGTRLTVV.